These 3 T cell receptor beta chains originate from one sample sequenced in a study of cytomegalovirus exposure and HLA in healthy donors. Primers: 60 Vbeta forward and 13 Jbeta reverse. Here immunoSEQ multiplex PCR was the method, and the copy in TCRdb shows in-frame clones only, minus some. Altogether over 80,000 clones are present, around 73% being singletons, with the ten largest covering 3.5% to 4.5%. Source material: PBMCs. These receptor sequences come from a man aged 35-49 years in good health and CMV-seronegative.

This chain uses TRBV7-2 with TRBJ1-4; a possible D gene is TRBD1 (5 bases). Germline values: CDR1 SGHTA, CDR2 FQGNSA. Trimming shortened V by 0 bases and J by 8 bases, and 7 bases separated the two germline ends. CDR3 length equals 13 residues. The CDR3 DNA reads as TGTGCCAGCAGCTTAGCAAAGGGGGAAAAACTGTTTTTT. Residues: CASSLAKGEKLFF.

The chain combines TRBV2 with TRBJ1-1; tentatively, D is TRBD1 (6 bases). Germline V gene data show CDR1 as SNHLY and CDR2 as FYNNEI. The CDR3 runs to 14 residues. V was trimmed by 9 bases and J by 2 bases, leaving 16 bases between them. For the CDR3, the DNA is TGTGCCAGTCAGGGTAGGGGGTACAACACTGAAGCTTTCTTT. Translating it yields CASQGRGYNTEAFF.

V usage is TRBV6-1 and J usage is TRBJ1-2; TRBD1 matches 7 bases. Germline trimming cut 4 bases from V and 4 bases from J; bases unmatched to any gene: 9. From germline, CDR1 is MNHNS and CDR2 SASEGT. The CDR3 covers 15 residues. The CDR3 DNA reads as TGTGCCAGCAGTGTGGACAGGAGCATCGTCTATGGCTACACCTTC. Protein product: CASSVDRSIVYGYTF.